Each of the 4 T cell receptor beta chains below was sequenced from the same sample in a study of cytomegalovirus exposure and HLA in healthy donors. The PCR employed 60 Vbeta primers together with 13 Jbeta primers. Sequencing used immunoSEQ multiplex PCR; TCRdb keeps in-frame clones, though not all of them. The sample includes approximately 110,000 clones, about four fifths of them seen just once. Sequencing used PBMCs. These TCRs come from a man aged 40-49 years in good health and CMV-seronegative.

The chain combines TRBV30 with TRBJ2-7; 9 bases fit TRBD1. The CDR3 sequence is 14 residues long. Germline V lookup: CDR1 GTSNPN, CDR2 SVGIG (reference sequence). Trimming at V came to 0 bases and at J to 5 bases, leaving 5 bases not matched to a gene. The CDR3 sequence: CAWSVWTGAHEQYF. For the CDR3, the DNA is TGTGCCTGGAGTGTGTGGACAGGGGCCCACGAGCAGTACTTC.

CDR3 sequence reads: CASSLKGVGGTSTDTQYF. The CDR3 nucleotides read TGTGCCAGCAGCTTAAAAGGGGTGGGGGGTACTAGCACAGATACGCAGTATTTT. The chain couples TRBV7-3 to TRBJ2-3; D may be TRBD2 (6 bases). Germline V CDR1 and CDR2: SGHTA, FQGTGA. The CDR3 is made up of 18 amino acids. V was clipped by 1 base and J by 0 bases, with 17 bases between them. The whole variable domain, filled in from reference TRBV7-3 and TRBJ2-3, reads GAGVSQTPSNKVTEKGKYVELRCDPISGHTALYWYRQSLGQGPEFLIYFQGTGAADDSGLPNDRFFAVRPEGSVSTLKIQRTERGDSAVYLCASSLKGVGGTSTDTQYFGPGTRLTVL.

The table lists this clone with a count of one. This chain links TRBV18 with TRBJ2-7; D gene uncertain. Germline assignment: CDR1 KGHSH and CDR2 LQKENI. V dropped 4 bases and J dropped 2 bases, with 9 bases sitting between them. The CDR3 consists of 13 residues. In DNA, the CDR3 is TGTGCCAGCTCACGGGCGACGGCCTACGAGCAGTACTTC. It encodes CASSRATAYEQYF.

The chain joins TRBV11-2 to TRBJ2-7; a possible D gene is TRBD2 (5 bases). Trimming removed 4 bases at V and 0 bases at J, with 10 bases between. CDR3 size: 14 residues. Germline V gene sequence: CDR1 SGHAT, CDR2 FQNNGV. The CDR3 protein is CASSYAEGSYEQYF. In DNA, the CDR3 is TGTGCCAGCAGCTACGCCGAGGGCTCCTACGAGCAGTACTTC.